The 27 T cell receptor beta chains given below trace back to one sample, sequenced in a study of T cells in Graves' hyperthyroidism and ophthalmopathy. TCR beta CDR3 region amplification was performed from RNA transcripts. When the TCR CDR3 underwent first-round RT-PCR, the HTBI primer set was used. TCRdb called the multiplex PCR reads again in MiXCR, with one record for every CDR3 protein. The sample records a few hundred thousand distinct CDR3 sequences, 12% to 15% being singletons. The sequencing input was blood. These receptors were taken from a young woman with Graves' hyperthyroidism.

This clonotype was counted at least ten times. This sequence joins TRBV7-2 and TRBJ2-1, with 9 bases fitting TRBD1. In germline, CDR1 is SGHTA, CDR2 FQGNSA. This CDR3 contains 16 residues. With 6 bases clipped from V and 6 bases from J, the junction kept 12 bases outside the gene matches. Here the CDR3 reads CASRRTGGMGPNEQFF. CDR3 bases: TGTGCCAGCAGACGAACAGGGGGCATGGGTCCCAATGAGCAGTTCTTC.

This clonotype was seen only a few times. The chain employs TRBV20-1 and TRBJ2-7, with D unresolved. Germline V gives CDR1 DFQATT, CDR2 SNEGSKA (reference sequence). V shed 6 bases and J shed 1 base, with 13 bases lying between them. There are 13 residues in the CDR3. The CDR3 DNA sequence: TGCAGTGCAACACAACATTCTTCCTACGAGCAGTACTTC. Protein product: CSATQHSSYEQYF.

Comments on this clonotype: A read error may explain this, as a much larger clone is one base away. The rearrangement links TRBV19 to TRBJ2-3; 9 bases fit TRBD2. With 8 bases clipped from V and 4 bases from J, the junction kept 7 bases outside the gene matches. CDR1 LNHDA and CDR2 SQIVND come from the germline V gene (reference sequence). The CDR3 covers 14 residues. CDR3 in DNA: TGTGCCAGTTCTAGCGGGATAGCCGCAGATACGCAGTATTTT. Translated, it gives CASSSGIAADTQYF.

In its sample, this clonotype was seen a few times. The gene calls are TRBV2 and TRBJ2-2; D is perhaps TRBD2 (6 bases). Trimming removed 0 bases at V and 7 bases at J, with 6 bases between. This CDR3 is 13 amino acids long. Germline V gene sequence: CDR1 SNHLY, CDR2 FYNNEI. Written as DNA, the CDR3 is TGTGCCAGCAGTGAAGCGGGGGGCGGGGAGCTGTTTTTT. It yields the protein CASSEAGGGELFF.

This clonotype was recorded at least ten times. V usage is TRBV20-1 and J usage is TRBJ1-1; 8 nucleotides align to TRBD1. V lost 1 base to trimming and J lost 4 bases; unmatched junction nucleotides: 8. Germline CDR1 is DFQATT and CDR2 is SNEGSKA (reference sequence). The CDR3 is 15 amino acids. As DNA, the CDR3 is TGCAGTGCTAGAGGTCGACAGGGGCTCGGCACTGAAGCTTTCTTT. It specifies CSARGRQGLGTEAFF.

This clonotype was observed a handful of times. CDR3 DNA: TGTGCCACCAGCAGAGATAAGCGGGAGGTCTACAATGAGCAGTTCTTC. This encodes CATSRDKREVYNEQFF. The rearrangement joins TRBV15 to TRBJ2-1, with 9 bases matching TRBD2. The germline V gene encodes CDR1 LNHNV and CDR2 YYDKDF (reference sequence). The length of the CDR3 is 16 residues. V shed 0 bases and J 3 bases; nucleotides not matched to a gene: 3.

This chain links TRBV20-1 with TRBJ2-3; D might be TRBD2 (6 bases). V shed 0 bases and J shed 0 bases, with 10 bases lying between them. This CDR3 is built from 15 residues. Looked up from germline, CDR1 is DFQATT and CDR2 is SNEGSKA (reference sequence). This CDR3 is CSARDSSVSTDTQYF. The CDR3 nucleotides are TGCAGTGCTAGAGATTCTAGCGTAAGCACAGATACGCAGTATTTT.

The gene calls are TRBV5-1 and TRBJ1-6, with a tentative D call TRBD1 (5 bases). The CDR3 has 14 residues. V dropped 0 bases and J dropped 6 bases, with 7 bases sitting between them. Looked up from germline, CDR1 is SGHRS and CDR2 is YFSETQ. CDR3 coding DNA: TGCGCCAGCAGCTTGGGACAGACTAATTCACCCCTCCACTTT. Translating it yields CASSLGQTNSPLHF.

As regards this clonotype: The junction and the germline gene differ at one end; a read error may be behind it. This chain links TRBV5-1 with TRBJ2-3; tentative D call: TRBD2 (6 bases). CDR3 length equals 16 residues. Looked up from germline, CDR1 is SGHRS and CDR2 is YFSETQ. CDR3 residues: CASSAELGGSTDTQYF. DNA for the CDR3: TGTGCCAGCAGCGCCGAACTCGGGGGAAGCACAGATACGCAGTATTTT.

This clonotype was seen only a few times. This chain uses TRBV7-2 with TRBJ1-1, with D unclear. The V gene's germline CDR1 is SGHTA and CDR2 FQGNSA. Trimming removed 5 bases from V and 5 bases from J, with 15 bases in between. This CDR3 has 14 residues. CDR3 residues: CASSVYSRDTEAFF. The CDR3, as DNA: TGTGCCAGCAGCGTATATTCCCGGGATACTGAAGCTTTCTTT.

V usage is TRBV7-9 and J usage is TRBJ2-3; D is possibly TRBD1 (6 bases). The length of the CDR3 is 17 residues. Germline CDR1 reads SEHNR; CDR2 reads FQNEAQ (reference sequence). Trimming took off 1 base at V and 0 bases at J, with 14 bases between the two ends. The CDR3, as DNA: TGTGCCAGCAGCTTAGAGGGACGGGACAAGAGCACAGATACGCAGTATTTT. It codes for CASSLEGRDKSTDTQYF. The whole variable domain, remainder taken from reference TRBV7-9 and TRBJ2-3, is DTGVSQNPRHKITKRGQNVTFRCDPISEHNRLYWYRQTLGQGPEFLTYFQNEAQLEKSRLLSDRFSAERPKGSFSTLEIQRTEQGDSAMYLCASSLEGRDKSTDTQYFGPGTRLTVL.

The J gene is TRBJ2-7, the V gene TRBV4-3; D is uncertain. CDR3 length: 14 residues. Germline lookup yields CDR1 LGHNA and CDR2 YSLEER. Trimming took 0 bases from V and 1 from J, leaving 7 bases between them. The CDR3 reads CASSQEAESYEQYF. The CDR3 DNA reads TGCGCCAGCAGCCAAGAGGCGGAATCCTACGAGCAGTACTTC.

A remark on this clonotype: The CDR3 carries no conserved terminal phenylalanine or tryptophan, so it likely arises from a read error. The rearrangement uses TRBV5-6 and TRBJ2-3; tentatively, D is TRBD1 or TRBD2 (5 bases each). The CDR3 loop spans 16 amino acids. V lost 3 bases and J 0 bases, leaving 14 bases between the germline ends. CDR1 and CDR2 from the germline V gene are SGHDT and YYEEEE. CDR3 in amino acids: CASSSYRGPSTDTQYS. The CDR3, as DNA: TGTGCCAGCAGCTCGTATCGGGGCCCCAGCACAGATACGCAGTATTCT.

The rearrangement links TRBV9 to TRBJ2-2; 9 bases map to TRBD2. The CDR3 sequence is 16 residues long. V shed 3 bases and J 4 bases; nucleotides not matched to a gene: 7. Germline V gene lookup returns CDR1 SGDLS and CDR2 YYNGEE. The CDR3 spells CASSANAAGGTGELFF. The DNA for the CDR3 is TGTGCCAGCAGCGCCAACGCAGCGGGGGGCACCGGGGAGCTGTTTTTT.

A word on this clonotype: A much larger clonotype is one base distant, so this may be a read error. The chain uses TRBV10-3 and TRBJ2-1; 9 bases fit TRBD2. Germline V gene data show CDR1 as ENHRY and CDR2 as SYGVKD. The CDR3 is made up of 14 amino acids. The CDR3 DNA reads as TGTACCATCAGTGATAGGCGGGAGGGGAATGAGCAGTTCTTC. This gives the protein CTISDRREGNEQFF.

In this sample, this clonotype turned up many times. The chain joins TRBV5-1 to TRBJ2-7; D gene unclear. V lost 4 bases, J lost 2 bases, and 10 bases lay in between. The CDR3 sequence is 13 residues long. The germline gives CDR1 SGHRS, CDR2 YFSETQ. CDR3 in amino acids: CASSPVRTYEQYF. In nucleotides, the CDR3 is TGCGCCAGCAGCCCCGTCAGGACCTACGAGCAGTACTTC. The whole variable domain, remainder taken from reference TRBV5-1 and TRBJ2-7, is KAGVTQTPRYLIKTRGQQVTLSCSPISGHRSVSWYQQTPGQGLQFLFEYFSETQRNKGNFPGRFSGRQFSNSRSEMNVSTLELGDSALYLCASSPVRTYEQYFGPGTRLTVT.

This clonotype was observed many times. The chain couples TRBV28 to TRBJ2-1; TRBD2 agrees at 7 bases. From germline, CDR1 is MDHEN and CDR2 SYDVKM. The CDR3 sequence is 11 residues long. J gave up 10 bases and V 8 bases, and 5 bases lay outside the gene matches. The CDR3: CASVASGEQFF. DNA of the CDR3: TGTGCCAGCGTGGCTAGCGGAGAGCAGTTCTTC.

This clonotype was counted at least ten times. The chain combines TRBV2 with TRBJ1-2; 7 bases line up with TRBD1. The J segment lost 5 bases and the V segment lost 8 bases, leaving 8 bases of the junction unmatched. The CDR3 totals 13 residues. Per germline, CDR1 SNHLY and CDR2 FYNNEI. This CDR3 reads CASAQGLGYGYTF. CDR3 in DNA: TGTGCCAGCGCACAGGGGCTAGGGTATGGCTACACCTTC.

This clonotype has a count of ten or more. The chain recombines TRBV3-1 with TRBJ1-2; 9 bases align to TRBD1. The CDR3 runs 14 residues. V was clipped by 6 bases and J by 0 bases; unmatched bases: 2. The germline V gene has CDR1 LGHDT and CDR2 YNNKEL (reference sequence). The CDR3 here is CASRRQGANYGYTF. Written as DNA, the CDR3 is TGTGCCAGCAGGAGACAGGGGGCTAACTATGGCTACACCTTC.

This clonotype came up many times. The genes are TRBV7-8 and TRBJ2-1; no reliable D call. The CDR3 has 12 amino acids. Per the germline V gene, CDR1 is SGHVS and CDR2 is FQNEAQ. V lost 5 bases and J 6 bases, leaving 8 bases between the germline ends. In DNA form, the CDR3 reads TGTGCCAGCAGCGAGACCGGCAATGAGCAGTTCTTC. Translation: CASSETGNEQFF.

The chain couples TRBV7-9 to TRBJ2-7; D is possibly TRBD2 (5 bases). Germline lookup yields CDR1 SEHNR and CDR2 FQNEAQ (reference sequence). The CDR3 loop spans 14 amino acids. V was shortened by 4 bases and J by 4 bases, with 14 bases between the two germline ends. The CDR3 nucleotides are TGTGCCAGCAGCTCTCCGGGGATAGGATACGAGCAGTACTTC. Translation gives CASSSPGIGYEQYF. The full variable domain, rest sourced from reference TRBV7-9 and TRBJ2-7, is DTGVSQNPRHKITKRGQNVTFRCDPISEHNRLYWYRQTLGQGPEFLTYFQNEAQLEKSRLLSDRFSAERPKGSFSTLEIQRTEQGDSAMYLCASSSPGIGYEQYFGPGTRLTVT.

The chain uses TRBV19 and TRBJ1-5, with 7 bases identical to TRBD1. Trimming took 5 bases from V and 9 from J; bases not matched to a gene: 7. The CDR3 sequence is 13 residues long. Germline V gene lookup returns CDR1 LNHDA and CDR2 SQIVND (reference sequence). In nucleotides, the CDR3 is TGTGCCAGTAGTCCAACCGCAGGGGGGCCCCAGCATTTT. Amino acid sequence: CASSPTAGGPQHF.

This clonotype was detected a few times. CDR3 residues: CATSRTPPGQGTFSEFF. The DNA for the CDR3 is TGTGCCACCAGCAGAACCCCTCCGGGACAGGGGACTTTCTCCGAGTTCTTC. The gene calls are TRBV15 and TRBJ2-1, with TRBD1 matching 10 bases. V lost 2 bases and J lost 14; bases outside the gene matches: 18. Germline V lookup: CDR1 LNHNV, CDR2 YYDKDF (reference sequence). The CDR3 covers 17 residues.

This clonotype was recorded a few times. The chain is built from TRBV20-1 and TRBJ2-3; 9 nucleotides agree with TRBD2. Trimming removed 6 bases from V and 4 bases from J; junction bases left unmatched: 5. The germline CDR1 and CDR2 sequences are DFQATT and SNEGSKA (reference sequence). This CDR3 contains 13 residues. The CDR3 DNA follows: TGCAGTGCAGGGACTAGCCTATCAGATACGCAGTATTTT. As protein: CSAGTSLSDTQYF.

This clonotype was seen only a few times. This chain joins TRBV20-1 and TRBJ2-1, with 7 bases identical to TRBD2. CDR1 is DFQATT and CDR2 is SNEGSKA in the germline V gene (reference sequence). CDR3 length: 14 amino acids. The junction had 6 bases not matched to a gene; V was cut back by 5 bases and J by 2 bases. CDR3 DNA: TGCAGTGCTCAAGGACTAGTGCCCTACAATGAGCAGTTCTTC. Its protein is CSAQGLVPYNEQFF.

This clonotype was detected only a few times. In DNA form, the CDR3 reads TGTGCCAGCAGTACGAAACCGGGACTAGCGAAAAGCTCCTACGAGCAGTACTTC. It translates to CASSTKPGLAKSSYEQYF. The chain combines TRBV6-2 or TRBV6-3 with TRBJ2-7; 10 bases fit TRBD2. The CDR3 runs 18 residues. CDR1 is MNHEY, CDR2 SVGEGT, per germline. V dropped 5 bases and J dropped 0; count of bases not matched to a gene: 13.

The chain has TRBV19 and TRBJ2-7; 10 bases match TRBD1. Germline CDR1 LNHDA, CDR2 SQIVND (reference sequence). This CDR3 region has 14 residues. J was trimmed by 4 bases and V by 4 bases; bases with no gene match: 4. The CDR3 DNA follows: TGTGCCAGTAGTACCGACAGGGGGCAGTACGAGCAGTACTTC. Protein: CASSTDRGQYEQYF. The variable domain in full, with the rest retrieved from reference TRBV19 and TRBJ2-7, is DGGITQSPKYLFRKEGQNVTLSCEQNLNHDAMYWYRQDPGQGLRLIYYSQIVNDFQKGDIAEGYSVSREKKESFPLTVTSAQKNPTAFYLCASSTDRGQYEQYFGPGTRLTVT.